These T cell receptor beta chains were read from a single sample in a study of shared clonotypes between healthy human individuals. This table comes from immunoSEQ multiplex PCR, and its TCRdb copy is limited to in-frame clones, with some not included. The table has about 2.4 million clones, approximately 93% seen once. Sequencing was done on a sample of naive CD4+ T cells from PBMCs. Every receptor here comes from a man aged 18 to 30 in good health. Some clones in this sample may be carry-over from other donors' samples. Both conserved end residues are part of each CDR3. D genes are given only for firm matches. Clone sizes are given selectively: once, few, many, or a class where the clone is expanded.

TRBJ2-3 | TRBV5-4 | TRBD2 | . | CASRSGTSGNTDTQYF | TGTGCCAGCAGATCCGGGACTAGCGGGAATACAGATACGCAGTATTTT
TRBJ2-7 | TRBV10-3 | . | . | CAISGPSGSGSSYEQYF | TGTGCCATCAGTGGACCTTCGGGTAGCGGATCCTCCTACGAGCAGTACTTC
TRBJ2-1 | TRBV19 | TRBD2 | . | CASWSGRNYNEQFF | TGTGCCAGTTGGAGCGGGAGGAACTACAATGAGCAGTTCTTC
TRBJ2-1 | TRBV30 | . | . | CAGAEGEQFF | TGTGCCGGGGCCGAGGGGGAGCAGTTCTTC
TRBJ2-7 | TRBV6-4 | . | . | CASRQTRSYEQYF | TGTGCCAGCAGACAGACACGGTCCTACGAGCAGTACTTC
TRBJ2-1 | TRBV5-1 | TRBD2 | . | CASSSGTSGSLSNEQFF | TGCGCCAGCAGCTCCGGGACTAGCGGGTCACTATCCAATGAGCAGTTCTTC
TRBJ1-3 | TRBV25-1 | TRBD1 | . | CASSDPGRGGGNTIYF | TGTGCCAGCAGTGATCCGGGCAGGGGGGGAGGAAACACCATATATTTT
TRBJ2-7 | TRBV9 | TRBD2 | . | CASSPLGGLPYEQYF | TGTGCCAGCAGCCCCCTTGGGGGACTACCATACGAGCAGTACTTC
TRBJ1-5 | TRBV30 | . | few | CAWSVGRDQPQHF | TGTGCCTGGAGTGTGGGCAGAGATCAGCCCCAGCATTTT
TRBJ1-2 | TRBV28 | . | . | CASSRSDPNLYGYTF | TGTGCCAGCAGTCGTTCTGACCCAAATCTCTATGGCTACACCTTC
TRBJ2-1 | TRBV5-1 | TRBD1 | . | CASSVDRSPYNEQFF | TGCGCCAGCAGCGTGGACAGGTCTCCCTACAATGAGCAGTTCTTC
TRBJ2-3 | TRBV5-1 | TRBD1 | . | CASSLAGTDGTDTQYF | TGCGCCAGCAGCTTGGCCGGGACAGACGGCACAGATACGCAGTATTTT
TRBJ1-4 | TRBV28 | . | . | CASSFSLGSREKLFF | TGTGCCAGCAGTTTCAGTCTGGGTAGTAGGGAAAAACTGTTTTTT
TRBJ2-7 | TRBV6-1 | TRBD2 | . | CASSPGPSGSYEQYF | TGTGCCAGCAGTCCCGGGCCTAGCGGATCCTACGAGCAGTACTTC
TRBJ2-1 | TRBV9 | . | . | CASSPTALSDEQFF | TGTGCCAGCAGCCCCACTGCTTTGAGCGATGAGCAGTTCTTC
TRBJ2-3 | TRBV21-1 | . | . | CASSKPGRGSTTDTQYF | TGTGCCAGCAGCAAACCCGGCAGGGGGTCAACCACAGATACGCAGTATTTT
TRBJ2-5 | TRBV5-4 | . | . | CASSAWIGETQYF | TGTGCCAGCAGCGCTTGGATTGGGGAGACCCAGTACTTC
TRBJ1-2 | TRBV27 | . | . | CASSLDPPRGRMNYGYTF | TGTGCCAGCAGTTTAGACCCCCCCCGGGGACGAATGAACTATGGCTACACCTTC
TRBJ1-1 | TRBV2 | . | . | CASSEMLAVDAFF | TGTGCCAGCAGTGAAATGTTGGCAGTCGACGCTTTCTTT
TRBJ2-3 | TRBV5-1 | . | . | CASSLEQGLTDTQYF | TGCGCCAGCAGCTTGGAACAGGGTTTAACAGATACGCAGTATTTT
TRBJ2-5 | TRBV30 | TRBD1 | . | CAWKGKGAGAQETQYF | TGTGCCTGGAAGGGGAAGGGGGCCGGGGCCCAAGAGACCCAGTACTTC
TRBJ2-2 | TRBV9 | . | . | CASSVGLGFSGELFF | TGTGCCAGCAGCGTAGGTTTAGGGTTTTCCGGGGAGCTGTTTTTT
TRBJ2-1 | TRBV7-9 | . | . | CASSRGQTSSYNEQFF | TGTGCCAGCAGCAGGGGACAAACTAGCTCCTACAATGAGCAGTTCTTC
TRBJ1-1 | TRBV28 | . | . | CASRPGGSQNTEAFF | TGTGCCAGCAGACCTGGGGGGTCCCAGAACACTGAAGCTTTCTTT
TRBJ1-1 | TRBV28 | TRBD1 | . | CATIDRGRNQKNTEAFF | TGTGCCACCATCGACAGGGGGAGGAACCAAAAGAACACTGAAGCTTTCTTT
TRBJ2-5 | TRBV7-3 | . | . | CASSISVEETQYF | TGTGCCAGCAGCATAAGCGTCGAAGAGACCCAGTACTTC
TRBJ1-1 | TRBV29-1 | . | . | CSVGTLLGNTEAFF | TGCAGCGTTGGGACCCTTCTGGGTAACACTGAAGCTTTCTTT
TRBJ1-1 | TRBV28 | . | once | CASSLYGNTEAFF | TGTGCCAGCAGTTTATATGGAAACACTGAAGCTTTCTTT
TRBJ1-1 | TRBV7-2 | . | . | CASSLVGVYEAFF | TGTGCCAGCAGCTTAGTGGGGGTCTATGAAGCTTTCTTT
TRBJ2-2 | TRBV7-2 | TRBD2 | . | CASSFPLTSGGNTGELFF | TGTGCCAGCAGCTTCCCCCTAACTAGCGGGGGAAACACCGGGGAGCTGTTTTTT
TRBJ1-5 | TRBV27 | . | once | CASSLRGIQPQHF | TGTGCCAGCAGTTTAAGGGGGATTCAGCCCCAGCATTTT